Each of the 13 T cell receptor beta chains below was sequenced from the same sample in a study of cytomegalovirus exposure and HLA in healthy donors. PCR employed 60 Vbeta and 13 Jbeta primers. The repertoire was sequenced with immunoSEQ multiplex PCR; TCRdb's copy has only in-frame clones and lacks some. This sample has roughly 100,000 clones, with about three quarters found just once. The sequencing input was PBMCs. The receptors originated from a male donor in good health and CMV-seronegative.

This chain uses TRBV25-1 with TRBJ2-5; 11 nucleotides align to TRBD2. Trimming took 2 bases from V and 4 from J; bases not matched to a gene: 3. The CDR3 has 15 residues. Germline values: CDR1 MGHDK, CDR2 SYGVNS. As DNA, the CDR3 is TGTGCCAGCAGTGAAAGTCTAGCGGGAGGAGAGACCCAGTACTTC. This gives the protein CASSESLAGGETQYF.

This chain connects TRBV27 to TRBJ2-1, with 10 bases fitting TRBD2. Germline V gene sequence: CDR1 MNHEY, CDR2 SMNVEV (reference sequence). There are 14 residues in the CDR3. J lost 9 bases, V lost 3 bases, and 5 bases had no gene match. CDR3 amino acids: CASSFLAGDVEQFF. In DNA form, the CDR3 reads TGTGCCAGCAGTTTTCTAGCGGGAGATGTTGAGCAGTTCTTC.

The chain links TRBV1 to TRBJ2-7; TRBD2 was called by the table and not checked on the DNA. TRBV1 is a pseudogene segment. CDR3 length: 17 amino acids. DNA for the CDR3: TGCACCAGCAGCCAAGATGCCCTGGACGGGAGACCCTACGAGCAGTACTTC. It encodes CTSSQDALDGRPYEQYF.

The chain couples TRBV6-1 to TRBJ2-4, with 7 bases matching TRBD2. V lost 6 bases to trimming and J lost 4 bases; unmatched junction nucleotides: 6. The CDR3 is made up of 14 amino acids. Germline loops: CDR1 MNHNS, CDR2 SASEGT. This CDR3 is CASSAGDGKNIQYF. The CDR3 nucleotides are TGTGCCAGCAGCGCGGGAGATGGTAAAAACATTCAGTACTTC.

The gene calls are TRBV15 and TRBJ2-7; 9 positions match TRBD2. V lost 8 bases, J lost 0 bases, and 8 bases stayed unmatched. The CDR3 is 15 amino acids. Germline V CDR1 and CDR2: LNHNV, YYDKDF (reference sequence). DNA for the CDR3: TGTGCCACCGCGGCGACTAGCGGAAGCTCCTACGAGCAGTACTTC. Protein: CATAATSGSSYEQYF.

The chain recombines TRBV18 with TRBJ1-5, with TRBD1 identical over 9 bases. Germline CDR1 is KGHSH and CDR2 is LQKENI. J lost 5 bases, V lost 2 bases, and 4 bases had no gene match. The CDR3 contains 15 residues. The CDR3 bases are TGTGCCAGCTCACCAAGACAGGGGGTTGATCAGCCCCAGCATTTT. Translation: CASSPRQGVDQPQHF.

This clone was seen only a few times. The rearrangement uses TRBV11-2 and TRBJ2-5; 8 nucleotides agree with TRBD1. Germline lookup yields CDR1 SGHAT and CDR2 FQNNGV. This CDR3 is built from 15 residues. The ends lost 1 base at V and 5 bases at J; junction bases unmatched: 6. For the CDR3, the DNA is TGTGCCAGCAGCTTAGGGGACAGGACAACGGAGACCCAGTACTTC. Its protein is CASSLGDRTTETQYF.

The chain has TRBV27 and TRBJ1-1; D might be TRBD1 (6 bases). V lost 3 bases to trimming and J lost 3 bases, with 14 bases between them. The CDR3 loop spans 15 amino acids. CDR1 and CDR2 (germline): MNHEY, SMNVEV (reference sequence). The CDR3, as DNA: TGTGCCAGCAGTTTGGGGGGGGCGGGGGACACTGAAGCTTTCTTT. Amino acid sequence: CASSLGGAGDTEAFF.

CDR3 DNA: TGTGCCAGCAGCTTCCCGGGACAGGGCACAGATACGCAGTATTTT. Its protein product is CASSFPGQGTDTQYF. The V gene is TRBV7-9, the J gene TRBJ2-3; 8 bases match TRBD1. The CDR3 covers 15 residues. The germline gives CDR1 SEHNR, CDR2 FQNEAQ (reference sequence). With V trimmed by 3 bases and J by 1 base, 3 bases remained unmatched.

The V call is TRBV28, the J call TRBJ2-7, with D perhaps TRBD2 (5 bases). This CDR3 contains 14 residues. Germline lookup yields CDR1 MDHEN and CDR2 SYDVKM. V was pared by 3 bases and J by 6 bases, with 15 bases between. CDR3 coding DNA: TGTGCCAGCAGTTTGACGCGGGTGGCCTCCGAGCAGTACTTC. Encoded protein: CASSLTRVASEQYF.

CDR3 loop: CASRGISSSYEQYF. CDR3 DNA sequence: TGTGCCAGCAGGGGGATATCCAGCTCCTACGAGCAGTACTTC. The V gene is TRBV18, the J gene TRBJ2-7, with a possible D match to TRBD1 (6 bases). The CDR3 totals 14 residues. The germline V and J ends were trimmed by 8 bases and 0 bases, with 14 bases remaining between them. The germline gives CDR1 KGHSH, CDR2 LQKENI.

Regarding this clone: Other DNA sequences in the same sample also yield this CDR3. This chain links TRBV7-9 with TRBJ2-2; 10 bases agree with TRBD2. CDR1 and CDR2 from the germline V gene are SEHNR and FQNEAQ (reference sequence). V dropped 1 base and J dropped 2; count of bases not matched to a gene: 7. The CDR3 loop spans 18 amino acids. CDR3 nucleotide sequence: TGTGCCAGCAGCTTAGTCCCTAGCGGGAGAGGAAACACCGGGGAGCTGTTTTTT. It encodes CASSLVPSGRGNTGELFF.

The chain is built from TRBV5-1 and TRBJ1-2; no clear D. There are 13 residues in the CDR3. CDR1 is SGHRS and CDR2 is YFSETQ in the germline V gene. Trimming stripped 1 base from V and 2 bases from J, with 6 bases between. CDR3 sequence: CASSLSQNYGYTF. CDR3 nucleotides: TGCGCCAGCAGCTTGTCTCAGAACTATGGCTACACCTTC.